The entry below describes one T cell receptor (beta chain). This sample was included in a study of CD8 T cells in Susac syndrome. Reverse transcription of 0.5 to 1 ug RNA was performed with random hexamers. Across 54 Vbeta and 13 Jbeta, immunoSEQ multiplex PCR amplified TCR beta CDR3. TCRdb called the immunoSEQ multiplex PCR reads again in MiXCR, with one record for every CDR3 protein. The sample includes 100,000 to 150,000 distinct CDR3 sequences, approximately 95% of them seen just once. Sequencing of TCR beta covered CD8+ and CD4+ T cells obtained from blood. TEMRA cells were FACS-enriched and CD8+ and CD4+ T cells negatively isolated. Trimming stripped 0 bases from V and 4 bases from J, with 12 bases between. The CDR3 loop spans 15 amino acids. Germline V gene sequence: CDR1 SEHNR, CDR2 FQNEAQ (reference sequence).

This TCR came from a human donor with multiple sclerosis. The chain couples TRBV7-9 to TRBJ1-1; possible D gene TRBD1, 5 bases. The sequenced material came from CD8+ T cells from PBMCs. The CDR3 loop is CASSLALGRGTEAFF. CDR3 bases: TGTGCCAGCAGCTTAGCGCTGGGGCGGGGCACTGAAGCTTTCTTT.